Included here is one TCR beta chain sequence, with context. Its specificity is not known. Germline lookup yields CDR1 SGHNT and CDR2 YENEEA. The junction had 6 bases not matched to a gene; V was cut back by 5 bases and J by 4 bases. The CDR3 runs 16 residues. TCR beta cDNA libraries included unique molecular identifiers. T cells numbering 1 to 10 million yielded approximately 500,000 cDNA molecules. TCRdb fed the PCR reads into MiXCR, producing one record per CDR3 protein. In the table there are 170,000 or so distinct CDR3 sequences, roughly 31% of which are singletons. The record originates from a study of post-analysis software for immune sequencing data. Background on the study: Courses of disease covered relapsing-remitting, secondary progressive and progressive-relapsing multiple sclerosis. Study-level findings and limits: Included in a set of roughly 5 TRBV segments more frequent in patients than controls were TRBV5-6, TRBV5-1 and TRBV20-1. Strong co-clustering by F measure linked samples that shared a preparation batch. Diversity measured as normalized Chao1 was significantly lower in multiple sclerosis patients than in controls.

This receptor was identified in a girl aged 5-17 years with multiple sclerosis. The material sequenced was blood. The V gene is TRBV11-3, the J gene TRBJ2-1; 12 bases line up with TRBD2. The CDR3 DNA is TGTGCCAGCAGCCAGGGACTAGCGGGCCCGTACAATGAGCAGTTCTTC. Its translation is CASSQGLAGPYNEQFF.